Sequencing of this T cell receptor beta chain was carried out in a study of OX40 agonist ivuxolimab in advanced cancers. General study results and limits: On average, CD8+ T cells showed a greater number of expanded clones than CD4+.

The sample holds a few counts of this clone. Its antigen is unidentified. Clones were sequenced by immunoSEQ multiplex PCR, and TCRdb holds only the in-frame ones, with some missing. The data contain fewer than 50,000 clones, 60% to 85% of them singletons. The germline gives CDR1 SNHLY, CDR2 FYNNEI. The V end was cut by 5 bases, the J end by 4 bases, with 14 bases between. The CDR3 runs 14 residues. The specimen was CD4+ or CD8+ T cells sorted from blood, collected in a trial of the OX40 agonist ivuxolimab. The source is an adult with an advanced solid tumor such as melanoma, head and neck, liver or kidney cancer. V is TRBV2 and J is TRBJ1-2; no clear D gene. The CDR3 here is CASSQSPLIYGYTF. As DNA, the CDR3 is TGTGCCAGCAGTCAGAGCCCGCTTATCTATGGCTACACCTTC.